Included here is one TCR beta chain sequence, with context. Its antigen remains unknown. These data originate in a study of T cells after yellow fever vaccination. The study's findings and limits: When the response was secondary, it was weaker but reached its peak faster, day 5 versus 15.

The CDR3 sequence is 18 residues long. V dropped 4 bases and J dropped 4; count of bases not matched to a gene: 15. Looked up from germline, CDR1 is SGHAT and CDR2 is FQNNGV. TCRdb fed the 5' RACE reads into MiXCR, producing one record per CDR3 protein. Among around 320,000 distinct CDR3 sequences listed, around 4.5% were seen once. The material was PBMCs, obtained 15 days after the yellow fever booster vaccination. The V call is TRBV11-2, the J call TRBJ1-2; TRBD1 aligns across 10 bases. This receptor was taken from a man aged 18 to 29 who received the YFV17D yellow fever vaccine. In nucleotides, the CDR3 is TGTGCCAGCAGCTCTAGGGGGGACAGGGGCATTCGACTCTATGGCTACACCTTC. This encodes CASSSRGDRGIRLYGYTF.